The sequence of this T cell receptor (beta chain) was determined in a study of blood T cell repertoires in COVID-19. Study summary: Some COVID-19 samples were acute and others convalescent; all came from the United States, Italy and Spain. T cells, B-cell-depleted T cells, or PBMCs supplied cDNA or gDNA.

CDR1 and CDR2 from the germline V gene are GTSNPN and SVGIG (reference sequence). This CDR3 is 14 amino acids long. Trimming removed 4 bases from V and 5 bases from J; junction bases left unmatched: 5. Those who participated ranged in age from 18 to 89 years and resided in about 24 US areas. Authors' data handling: Estimated nucleated cell counts came from reference gene primer amplification. Method: immunoSEQ multiplex PCR; TCRdb's copy keeps in-frame clones and lacks some. D and trimming were read from the DNA, whereas the V and J calls and clone size are those reported in that table. This sample yields about 350,000 clones, of which almost 90% are seen a single time; 0.95% to 1.1% belongs to the top ten.

The chain couples TRBV30 to TRBJ1-5; 10 bases fit TRBD1. Sequencing input: PBMCs or T cells enriched from blood (not recorded which). The TCR sequence derives from a woman aged 25 to 39 who had been exposed to COVID-19. CDR3 sequence (DNA): TGTGCCTGGACCCTCGGACAGGGGGATCAGCCCCAGCATTTT. Amino acid sequence: CAWTLGQGDQPQHF.